The subject of this entry is one TCR beta chain. The data derive from a study of CD8 T cells in Susac syndrome. The authors reverse transcribed roughly 0.45 to 1 ug RNA with random hexamers. The CDR3 of TCR beta was amplified by immunoSEQ multiplex PCR across 54 Vbeta and 13 Jbeta. In TCRdb, the immunoSEQ multiplex PCR reads were re-called with MiXCR into one record per CDR3 protein. This sample has some 150,000 distinct CDR3 sequences, with 90% to 96% found just once. The CD8+ and CD4+ T cells were negatively isolated, with the TEMRA cells enriched by FACS. The V end was cut by 4 bases, the J end by 7 bases, with 14 bases between. Germline loops: CDR1 SGHTA, CDR2 FQGTGA. The CDR3 contains 13 residues.

Sequencing was performed on CD4+ T cells from PBMCs. The chain recombines TRBV7-3 with TRBJ2-7; D could derive from TRBD1 or TRBD2 (5 bases each). The sequence came from a human donor with Susac syndrome. The CDR3 nucleotides read TGTGCCAGCAGCTCAGGGACCTTGGGTGAGCAGTACTTC. Its protein product is CASSSGTLGEQYF.